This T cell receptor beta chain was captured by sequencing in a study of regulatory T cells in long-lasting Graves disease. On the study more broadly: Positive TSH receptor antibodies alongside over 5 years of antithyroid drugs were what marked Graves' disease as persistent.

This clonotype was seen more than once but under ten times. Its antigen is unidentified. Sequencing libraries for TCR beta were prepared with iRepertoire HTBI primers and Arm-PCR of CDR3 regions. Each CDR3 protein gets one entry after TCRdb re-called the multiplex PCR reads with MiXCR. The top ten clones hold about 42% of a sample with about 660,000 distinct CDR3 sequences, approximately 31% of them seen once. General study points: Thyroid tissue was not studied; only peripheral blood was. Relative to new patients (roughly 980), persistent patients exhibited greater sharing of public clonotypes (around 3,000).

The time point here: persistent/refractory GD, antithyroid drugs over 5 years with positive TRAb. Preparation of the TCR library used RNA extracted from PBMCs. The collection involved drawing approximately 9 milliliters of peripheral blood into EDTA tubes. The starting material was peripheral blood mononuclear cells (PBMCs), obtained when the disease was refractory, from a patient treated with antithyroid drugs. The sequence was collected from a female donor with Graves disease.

The CDR3: CSARDRKSSYEQYF. The DNA for the CDR3 is TGCAGTGCTAGAGACAGGAAGAGCTCCTACGAGCAGTACTTC. The rearrangement joins TRBV20-1 to TRBJ2-7; no clear D. Germline lookup yields CDR1 DFQATT and CDR2 SNEGSKA (reference sequence). V shed 0 bases and J shed 0 bases, with 9 bases lying between them. The CDR3 extends over 14 amino acids.